The entry below gives a single T cell receptor (beta chain) sequence along with its context. Its antigen is not known. The data are from a study of T cell responses to AZD1222 COVID-19 vaccine. Overall study findings and caveats: Donors skewed white British and female; clonal diversity was possibly underestimated.

Clones were read by immunoSEQ multiplex PCR, and TCRdb kept only the in-frame ones, dropping some. The sample consists of 100,000 to 150,000 clones, about 88% of them appearing once. V lost 5 bases to trimming and J lost 3 bases; unmatched junction nucleotides: 7. The CDR3 has 15 amino acids. The V gene's germline CDR1 is SEHNR and CDR2 FQNEAQ (reference sequence). V and J are TRBV7-9 and TRBJ1-1; 9 bases are a match to TRBD1. Sequenced material: peripheral blood, taken on day 0 of AZD1222 vaccination. The sequence was collected from an adult in good health. In DNA form, the CDR3 reads TGTGCCAGCAGCCCGCCTGACAGGGGGGACACTGAAGCTTTCTTT. Translating gives CASSPPDRGDTEAFF.